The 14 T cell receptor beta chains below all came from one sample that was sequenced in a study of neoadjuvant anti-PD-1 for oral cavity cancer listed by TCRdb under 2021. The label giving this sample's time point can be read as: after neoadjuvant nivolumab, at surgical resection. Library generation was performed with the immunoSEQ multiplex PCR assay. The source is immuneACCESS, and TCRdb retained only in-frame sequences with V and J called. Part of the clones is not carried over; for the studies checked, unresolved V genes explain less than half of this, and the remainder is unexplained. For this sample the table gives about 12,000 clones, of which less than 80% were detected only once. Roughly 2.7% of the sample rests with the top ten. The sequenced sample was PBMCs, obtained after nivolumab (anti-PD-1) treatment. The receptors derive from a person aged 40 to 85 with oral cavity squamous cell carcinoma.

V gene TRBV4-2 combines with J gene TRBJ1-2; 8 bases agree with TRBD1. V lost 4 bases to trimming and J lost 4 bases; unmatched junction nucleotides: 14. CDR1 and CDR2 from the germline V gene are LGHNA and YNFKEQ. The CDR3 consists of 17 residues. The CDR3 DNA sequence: TGTGCCAGCAGCCCACAAAAGAACTCAGGGGGCACCTATGGCTACACCTTC. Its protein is CASSPQKNSGGTYGYTF.

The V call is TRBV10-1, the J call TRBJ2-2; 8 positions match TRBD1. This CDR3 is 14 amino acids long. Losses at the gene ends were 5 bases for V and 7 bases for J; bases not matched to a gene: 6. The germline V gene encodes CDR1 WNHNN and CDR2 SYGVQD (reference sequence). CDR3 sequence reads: CASSQGQGSGELFF. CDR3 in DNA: TGCGCCAGCAGTCAAGGACAGGGTAGCGGGGAGCTGTTTTTT.

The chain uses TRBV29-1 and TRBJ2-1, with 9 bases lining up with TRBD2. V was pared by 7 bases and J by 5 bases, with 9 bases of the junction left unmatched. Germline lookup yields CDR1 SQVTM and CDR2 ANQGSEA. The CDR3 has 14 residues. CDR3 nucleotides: TGCAGCGGCGCCGCTAGCGGGGACAACAATGAGCAGTTCTTC. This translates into CSGAASGDNNEQFF.

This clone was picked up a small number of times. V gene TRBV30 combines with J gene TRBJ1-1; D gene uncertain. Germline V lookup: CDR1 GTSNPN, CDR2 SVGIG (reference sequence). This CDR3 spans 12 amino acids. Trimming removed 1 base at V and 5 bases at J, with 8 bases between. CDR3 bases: TGTGCCTGGAGTGATAGTGGAACTGAAGCTTTCTTT. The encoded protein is CAWSDSGTEAFF.

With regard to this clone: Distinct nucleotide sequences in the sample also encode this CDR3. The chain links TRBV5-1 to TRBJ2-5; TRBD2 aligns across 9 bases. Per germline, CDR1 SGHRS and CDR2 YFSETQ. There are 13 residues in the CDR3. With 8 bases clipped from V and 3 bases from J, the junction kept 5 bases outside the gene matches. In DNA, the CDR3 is TGCGCCAGTAGTCCTAGCGGGAAAGAGACCCAGTACTTC. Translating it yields CASSPSGKETQYF.

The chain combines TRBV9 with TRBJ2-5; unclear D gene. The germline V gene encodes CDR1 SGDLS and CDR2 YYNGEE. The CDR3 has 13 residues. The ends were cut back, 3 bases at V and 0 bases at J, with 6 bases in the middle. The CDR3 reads CASSGPYQETQYF. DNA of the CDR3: TGTGCCAGCAGCGGACCGTACCAAGAGACCCAGTACTTC.

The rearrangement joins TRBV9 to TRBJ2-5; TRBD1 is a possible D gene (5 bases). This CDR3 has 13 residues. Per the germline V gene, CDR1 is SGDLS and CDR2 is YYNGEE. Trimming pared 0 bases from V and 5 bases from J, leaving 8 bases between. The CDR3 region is CASSVGTMETQYF. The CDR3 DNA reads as TGTGCCAGCAGCGTAGGGACAATGGAGACCCAGTACTTC.

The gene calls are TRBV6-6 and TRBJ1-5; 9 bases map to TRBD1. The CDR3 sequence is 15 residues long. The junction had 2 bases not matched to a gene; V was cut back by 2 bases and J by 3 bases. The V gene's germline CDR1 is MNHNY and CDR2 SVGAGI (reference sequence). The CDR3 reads CASSYRQGVNQPQHF. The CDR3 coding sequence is TGTGCCAGCAGTTACAGACAGGGGGTCAATCAGCCCCAGCATTTT.

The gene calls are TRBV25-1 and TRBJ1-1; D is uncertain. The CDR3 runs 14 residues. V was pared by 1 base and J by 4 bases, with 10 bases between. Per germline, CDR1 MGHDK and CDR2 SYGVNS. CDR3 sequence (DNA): TGTGCCAGCAGTGAATGGAGGGATAGCACTGAAGCTTTCTTT. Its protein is CASSEWRDSTEAFF.

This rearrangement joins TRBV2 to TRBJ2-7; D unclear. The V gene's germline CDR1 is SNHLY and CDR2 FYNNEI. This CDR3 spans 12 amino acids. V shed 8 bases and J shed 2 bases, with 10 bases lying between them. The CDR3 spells CASGRPPYEQYF. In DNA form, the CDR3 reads TGTGCCAGCGGGCGCCCTCCCTACGAGCAGTACTTC.

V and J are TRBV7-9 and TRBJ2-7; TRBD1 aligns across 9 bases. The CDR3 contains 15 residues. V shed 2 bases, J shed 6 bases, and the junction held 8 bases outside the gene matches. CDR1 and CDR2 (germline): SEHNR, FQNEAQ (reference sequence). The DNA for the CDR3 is TGTGCCAGCAGCTTATTCGGGACAGGGTCTGTCGAGCAGTACTTC. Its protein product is CASSLFGTGSVEQYF.

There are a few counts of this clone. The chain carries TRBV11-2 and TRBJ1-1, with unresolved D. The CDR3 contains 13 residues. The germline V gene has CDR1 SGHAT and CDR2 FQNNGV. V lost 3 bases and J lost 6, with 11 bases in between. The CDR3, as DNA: TGTGCCAGCAGCTTCATAACGGAATCTGAAGCTTTCTTT. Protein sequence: CASSFITESEAFF.

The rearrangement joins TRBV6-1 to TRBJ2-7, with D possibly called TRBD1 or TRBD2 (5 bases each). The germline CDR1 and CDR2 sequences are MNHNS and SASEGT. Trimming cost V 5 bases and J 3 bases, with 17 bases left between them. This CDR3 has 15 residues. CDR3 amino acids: CASSPLMGESYEQYF. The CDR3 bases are TGTGCCAGCAGTCCGCTCATGGGGGAGAGCTACGAGCAGTACTTC.

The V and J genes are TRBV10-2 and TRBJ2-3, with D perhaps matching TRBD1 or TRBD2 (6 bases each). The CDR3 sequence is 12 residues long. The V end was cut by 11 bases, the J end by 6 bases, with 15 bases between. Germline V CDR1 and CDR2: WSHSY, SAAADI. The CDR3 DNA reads TGCGCCGGGGGGCAAGCATCGGATACGCAGTATTTT. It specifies CAGGQASDTQYF.